This T cell receptor (beta chain) was retrieved from a study of blood T cell repertoires in COVID-19. Germline trimming cut 6 bases from V and 2 bases from J; bases unmatched to any gene: 8. This CDR3 comprises 15 residues. The V gene's germline CDR1 is SGHTA and CDR2 FQGNSA. As processed by the authors: Using reference gene primer amplification, nucleated cell counts were estimated. The table came from immunoSEQ multiplex PCR; TCRdb's copy has only in-frame clones and leaves some out. V, J and clone size are those of that table, while D and trimming were read from the DNA. The table records 100,000 to 150,000 clones, approximately 90% of them present only once.

Sequenced sample: peripheral blood. The chain uses TRBV7-2 and TRBJ2-5; 8 positions agree with TRBD1. This TCR was sampled from a woman in her forties or fifties with acute or convalescent COVID-19. The CDR3 nucleotides are TGTGCCAGCAGTTCAGTACGACAGGGGCAAGAGACCCAGTACTTC. This encodes CASSSVRQGQETQYF.